This T cell receptor beta chain was recorded in a study of T-cell reconstitution after alpha-beta-depleted transplantation in children. The CDR3 extends over 14 amino acids. Germline V gene data show CDR1 as SEHNR and CDR2 as FQNEAQ (reference sequence). The V gene lost 6 bases and the J gene lost 11 bases, with 20 bases spanning the gap. Study results and caveats: Alpha-beta T cells present about two months after transplant were reported to originate from several hundred expanded graft clones. Newly made T cells mostly supplied T-cell counts and diversity one year after transplant. High day-60 TCRbeta diversity in some patients came from surviving recipient T cells and thymic progenitors.

This clonotype has at least ten counts. The target antigen is unknown. A TCRbeta library incorporating unique molecular identifiers was prepared. MiXCR was run by TCRdb on the PCR reads, yielding one entry per CDR3 protein. This sample has 600,000 to 800,000 distinct CDR3 sequences, with approximately 14% found just once. The sequences come from PBMCs, collected before TCRalphabeta/CD19-depleted stem cell transplant. This clonotype was obtained from a girl aged 2-15 years with congenital amegakaryocytic thrombocytopenia, due to receive a stem cell transplant. V is TRBV7-9 and J is TRBJ1-5; D possibly corresponds to TRBD1 (5 bases). The CDR3: CASSAGTELGAQHF. CDR3 bases: TGTGCCAGCAGTGCGGGGACCGAACTCGGGGCCCAGCATTTT.